This T cell receptor (beta chain) appears in the sequencing data of a study of human versus mouse CDR3 diversity and MHC coevolution (dated by TCRdb to between 2016 and 2019). As for the study more broadly: The immunoSEQ assay was reported to detect one in 200,000 T cells and to minimize multiplex PCR amplification bias. Repertoires of human naive CD4 T cells were used as a reference for TCR selection on multiple MHC II alleles and were compared against human-TCR-locus transgenic mice carrying single MHC II. Valid reads per sample ranged from roughly 5.5 x 10^6 to 1.7 x 10^7 across mouse and human samples. The human cohort comprised three healthy volunteer blood donors, one aged 30 to 40, one aged 40 to 49 and one aged 60 to 70 at collection. Findings and caveats that apply to the study as a whole: Repertoire diversity was not considered directly comparable between humans and mice because human T cells were selected on a handful of MHC II alleles. On average, humans had more CDR3 deletions and insertions than mice, indicating greater exonuclease and TdT activity. According to iCHAO1 estimates, humans had the largest TCR beta repertoire, roughly 1.5 million clonotypes, which was attributed likely to selection by multiple MHC II molecules. Among all the groups compared, the lowest clonal inequality scores came from most of the three human donors.

Fluorescence-activated cell sorting was used to pull naive CD4 T cells, meaning cells that were CD45RO-negative and CD62L-positive, out of the PBMCs. From each donor, approximately 51 ml of fresh peripheral blood was taken, and Ficoll density centrifugation was then used to isolate PBMCs. Sorting was performed on a FACSAria III instrument, with purity above 90% for all samples. With regard to this clone: Its antigen remains undetermined. No qualities accompany the bases; no much larger clone lies one base away.

Genomic DNA was extracted from the sorted cells using the QIAGEN blood and tissue kit and was quantified on a NanoDrop 1000. Using multiplex PCR of genomic DNA, the immunoSEQ platform deep sequenced and quantified the TCR alpha and beta chains. As for how the authors treated the data: TCR sequences were annotated using IMGT gene and region definitions. Out-of-frame rearrangements served as a stand-in for the preselection repertoire and were compared with in-frame clonotypes. Repertoire size was estimated with the iCHAO1 estimator supplied with the immunoSEQ platform. A Gini index, which is based on the Lorenz curve, was applied to in-frame amino acid clonotypes to measure clonal inequality. Shared clonotypes were counted with the intersect function of the R package tcR, and similarity was scored with the Jaccard index. V, J and V-J usage frequencies went into a principal component analysis run with the R prcomp function, with no normalization applied. Imported from immuneACCESS, the table was reduced by TCRdb to in-frame sequences with V and J called. These copies leave out some clones; in studies compared against another copy, an unresolved V gene accounts for under half, and the cause of the remainder is not known. V and J calls plus clone size are reproduced from that table; the DNA served to infer D and trimming. This sample holds tens of thousands of clones; about 94% were observed only once. Clones ranked in the top ten supply about 1.4% of the sample.

The sequenced sample was naive CD4+ T cells from blood. This sample's cell subset or site label indicates: CD45RO-negative CD62L-positive naive CD4 T cells. The clonotype comes from a person aged 30-69 years in good health.

The CDR3 is CASSPTQGIGGYTF. The sequenced DNA: TGTGCCAGCTCACCCACACAGGGAATTGGTGGCTACACCTTC. The rearranged chain carries TRBV18 and TRBJ1-2; TRBD1 is perhaps the D gene, given 6 matching bases. The CDR3 starts with the cysteine, ends with the phenylalanine, and has 14 residues. Here the CDR3 DNA is all that survives: 42 bases in frame from base 1. In the germline V gene, CDR1 corresponds to KGHSH and CDR2 to LQKENI. V was cut back by 3 bases and J by 7 bases, leaving a gap of 15 bases between them.